The rows below give T cell receptor beta chains drawn from one sample of a study of blood T cell repertoires in COVID-19. Generated by immunoSEQ multiplex PCR, the TCRdb table keeps only in-frame clones and is missing some. In the table there are 25,000 to 35,000 clones, 85% to 95% of which are singletons. Sequencing was performed on peripheral blood. The source of these receptors is a human donor in a cohort sampled during active COVID-19. Both conserved end residues are part of each CDR3. D genes are given only for firm matches. The listing skips clone size in some rows; elsewhere it reads once, few, many or a size class.

d_call: TRBD1; clone_size: -; v_call: TRBV4-1; j_call: TRBJ2-7; cdr3_aa: CASSQAGQSSYEQYF; cdr3_nt: TGCGCCAGCAGCCAAGCGGGACAGAGCTCCTACGAGCAGTACTTC
d_call: -; clone_size: -; v_call: TRBV10-2; j_call: TRBJ1-5; cdr3_aa: CASSESNIYQPQHF; cdr3_nt: TGCGCCAGCAGTGAGTCTAATATTTATCAGCCCCAGCATTTT
d_call: TRBD1; clone_size: once; v_call: TRBV7-3; j_call: TRBJ2-2; cdr3_aa: CASSSRTGAPGELFF; cdr3_nt: TGTGCCAGCAGCTCCCGGACAGGGGCGCCCGGGGAGCTGTTTTTT
d_call: TRBD2; clone_size: -; v_call: TRBV18; j_call: TRBJ2-3; cdr3_aa: CASSLNGRAIPDTQYF; cdr3_nt: TGTGCCAGCTCACTGAACGGGAGGGCCATTCCAGATACGCAGTATTTT
d_call: -; clone_size: -; v_call: TRBV7-8; j_call: TRBJ1-2; cdr3_aa: CASSLGGGGGYGYTF; cdr3_nt: TGTGCCAGCAGCTTAGGCGGGGGCGGTGGCTATGGCTACACCTTC
d_call: -; clone_size: -; v_call: TRBV7-8; j_call: TRBJ2-7; cdr3_aa: CASSSQADAYEQYF; cdr3_nt: TGTGCCAGCAGCTCACAGGCCGATGCCTACGAGCAGTACTTC
d_call: -; clone_size: -; v_call: TRBV3-1/TRBV3-2; j_call: TRBJ1-2; cdr3_aa: CASSQGEVGYTF; cdr3_nt: TGTGCCAGCAGCCAGGGGGAGGTGGGCTACACCTTC
d_call: TRBD1; clone_size: -; v_call: TRBV7-9; j_call: TRBJ2-2; cdr3_aa: CASSSRTGAGELFF; cdr3_nt: TGTGCCAGCAGCTCGAGGACAGGGGCCGGGGAGCTGTTTTTT
d_call: TRBD1; clone_size: few; v_call: TRBV7-9; j_call: TRBJ1-2; cdr3_aa: CASSNPGQGADGYTF; cdr3_nt: TGTGCCAGCAGTAACCCGGGACAGGGGGCTGACGGCTACACCTTC
d_call: TRBD2; clone_size: -; v_call: TRBV6-1; j_call: TRBJ2-7; cdr3_aa: CASSDGRTSGMGDEQYF; cdr3_nt: TGTGCCAGCAGTGATGGGAGGACTAGCGGGATGGGTGACGAGCAGTACTTC
d_call: -; clone_size: -; v_call: TRBV5-1; j_call: TRBJ1-5; cdr3_aa: CASSLDQGNGQPQHF; cdr3_nt: TGCGCCAGCAGCTTGGACCAGGGTAACGGTCAGCCCCAGCATTTT
d_call: -; clone_size: -; v_call: TRBV10-2; j_call: TRBJ2-7; cdr3_aa: CATTPQTDYEQYF; cdr3_nt: TGCGCCACCACCCCCCAGACAGACTACGAGCAGTACTTC
d_call: -; clone_size: -; v_call: TRBV12-3/TRBV12-4; j_call: TRBJ2-7; cdr3_aa: CASSFYSYEQYF; cdr3_nt: TGTGCCAGCAGTTTCTACTCATACGAGCAGTACTTC
d_call: TRBD2; clone_size: -; v_call: TRBV5-5; j_call: TRBJ2-7; cdr3_aa: CASSPAVAGGEQYF; cdr3_nt: TGTGCCAGCAGCCCCGCGGTAGCGGGGGGCGAGCAGTACTTC
d_call: -; clone_size: -; v_call: TRBV7-2; j_call: TRBJ2-1; cdr3_aa: CASSLGGENEQFF; cdr3_nt: TGTGCCAGCAGCTTAGGGGGGGAGAATGAGCAGTTCTTC
d_call: -; clone_size: -; v_call: TRBV19; j_call: TRBJ1-2; cdr3_aa: CASTTPRAGEYGYTF; cdr3_nt: TGTGCCAGTACCACTCCGCGGGCAGGGGAATATGGCTACACCTTC
d_call: -; clone_size: -; v_call: TRBV7-8; j_call: TRBJ1-5; cdr3_aa: CASSLGPGVSNQPQHF; cdr3_nt: TGTGCCAGCAGCTTAGGCCCCGGGGTTAGCAATCAGCCCCAGCATTTT
d_call: -; clone_size: -; v_call: TRBV24-1; j_call: TRBJ2-2; cdr3_aa: CATSTPAPQGPNTGELFF; cdr3_nt: TGTGCCACCAGTACTCCCGCACCACAGGGTCCGAACACCGGGGAGCTGTTTTTT
d_call: TRBD1; clone_size: -; v_call: TRBV16; j_call: TRBJ1-5; cdr3_aa: CASSQRQGGQPQHF; cdr3_nt: TGTGCCAGCAGCCAAAGACAGGGTGGCCAGCCCCAGCATTTT
d_call: -; clone_size: few; v_call: TRBV3-1/TRBV3-2; j_call: TRBJ2-3; cdr3_aa: CASSQTRGSTDTQYF; cdr3_nt: TGTGCCAGCAGCCAGACTCGGGGAAGCACAGATACGCAGTATTTT
d_call: TRBD2; clone_size: -; v_call: TRBV18; j_call: TRBJ2-2; cdr3_aa: CASSPPSGSFTGELFF; cdr3_nt: TGTGCCAGCTCACCCCCCAGCGGGAGTTTCACCGGGGAGCTGTTTTTT
d_call: -; clone_size: -; v_call: TRBV18; j_call: TRBJ2-2; cdr3_aa: CASSQAQGSGELFF; cdr3_nt: TGTGCCAGCTCACAAGCTCAGGGGTCCGGGGAGCTGTTTTTT
d_call: -; clone_size: -; v_call: TRBV27; j_call: TRBJ2-1; cdr3_aa: CASSPRDFYNEQFF; cdr3_nt: TGTGCCAGCAGTCCCCGGGACTTTTACAATGAGCAGTTCTTC
d_call: TRBD2; clone_size: -; v_call: TRBV27; j_call: TRBJ2-1; cdr3_aa: CASRAFGTTSGRWNEQFF; cdr3_nt: TGTGCCAGCAGAGCTTTTGGTACGACTAGCGGGAGATGGAATGAGCAGTTCTTC
d_call: TRBD2; clone_size: -; v_call: TRBV5-4; j_call: TRBJ2-2; cdr3_aa: CASRRLAGAFAGELFF; cdr3_nt: TGTGCCAGCAGGCGGCTAGCGGGAGCTTTTGCCGGGGAGCTGTTTTTT
d_call: -; clone_size: -; v_call: TRBV18; j_call: TRBJ2-7; cdr3_aa: CASSTGLSSYEQYF; cdr3_nt: TGTGCCAGCTCTACGGGACTGAGCTCCTACGAGCAGTACTTC
d_call: -; clone_size: -; v_call: TRBV18; j_call: TRBJ2-1; cdr3_aa: CASSPAGKYNEQFF; cdr3_nt: TGTGCCAGCTCACCAGCAGGGAAGTACAATGAGCAGTTCTTC
d_call: -; clone_size: -; v_call: TRBV7-8; j_call: TRBJ1-1; cdr3_aa: CASSQPLGGDTEAFF; cdr3_nt: TGTGCCAGCAGCCAACCACTGGGGGGGGACACTGAAGCTTTCTTT
d_call: -; clone_size: -; v_call: TRBV24-1; j_call: TRBJ2-1; cdr3_aa: CATAARTEQFF; cdr3_nt: TGTGCCACCGCAGCCCGGACAGAGCAGTTCTTC
d_call: TRBD1; clone_size: once; v_call: TRBV10-3; j_call: TRBJ2-5; cdr3_aa: CAISPGTGGQETQYF; cdr3_nt: TGTGCCATCAGTCCCGGGACAGGGGGCCAAGAGACCCAGTACTTC
d_call: -; clone_size: -; v_call: TRBV3-1/TRBV3-2; j_call: TRBJ2-1; cdr3_aa: CASSQLQGGEQFF; cdr3_nt: TGTGCCAGCAGCCAACTACAGGGTGGCGAGCAGTTCTTC
d_call: TRBD1; clone_size: -; v_call: TRBV6-6; j_call: TRBJ1-2; cdr3_aa: CASSYTGQGAYGYTF; cdr3_nt: TGTGCCAGCAGTTACACAGGACAGGGGGCTTATGGCTACACCTTC
d_call: -; clone_size: -; v_call: TRBV11-2; j_call: TRBJ1-1; cdr3_aa: CASSLDQAGLTEAFF; cdr3_nt: TGTGCCAGCAGCTTAGATCAGGCAGGGTTAACTGAAGCTTTCTTT
d_call: -; clone_size: -; v_call: TRBV24-1; j_call: TRBJ2-1; cdr3_aa: CATSDKYRYNEQFF; cdr3_nt: TGTGCCACCAGTGATAAGTACAGGTACAATGAGCAGTTCTTC
d_call: TRBD1; clone_size: -; v_call: TRBV27; j_call: TRBJ1-2; cdr3_aa: CASSFSGQANGYTF; cdr3_nt: TGTGCCAGCAGTTTCTCGGGACAGGCCAATGGCTACACCTTC
d_call: -; clone_size: -; v_call: TRBV9; j_call: TRBJ2-7; cdr3_aa: CASSYDSHSSYEQYF; cdr3_nt: TGTGCCAGCAGTTACGACAGCCATAGCTCCTACGAGCAGTACTTC